At least ten counts were recorded for the clone carrying this TCR beta chain. The authors built TCR beta libraries using iRepertoire HTBI primers and Arm-PCR of CDR3 regions. TCRdb redid the calling of the multiplex PCR reads with MiXCR, one entry per CDR3 protein. The repertoire holds 450,000 to 650,000 distinct CDR3 sequences, with about 16% as singletons. This record belongs to a study of regulatory T cells in long-lasting Graves disease. This CDR3 spans 13 amino acids. The germline gives CDR1 DFQATT, CDR2 SNEGSKA (reference sequence). The V gene lost 6 bases and the J gene lost 0 bases, with 9 bases spanning the gap. Regarding time point: newly diagnosed GD, antithyroid drugs for less than 3 months. Following extraction of RNA from PBMCs, that RNA was used to make the TCR library. The same sample was also studied in work on T cells in Graves' hyperthyroidism and ophthalmopathy.

Sample: peripheral blood mononuclear cells (PBMCs), taken at new diagnosis, from a patient treated with antithyroid drugs. V and J are TRBV20-1 and TRBJ1-5, with D perhaps matching TRBD1 (6 bases). The TCR was taken from a woman aged 35-60 years with Graves disease. CDR3 DNA sequence: TGCAGTGCAAAGGGGGATAGCAATCAGCCCCAGCATTTT. It translates to CSAKGDSNQPQHF.